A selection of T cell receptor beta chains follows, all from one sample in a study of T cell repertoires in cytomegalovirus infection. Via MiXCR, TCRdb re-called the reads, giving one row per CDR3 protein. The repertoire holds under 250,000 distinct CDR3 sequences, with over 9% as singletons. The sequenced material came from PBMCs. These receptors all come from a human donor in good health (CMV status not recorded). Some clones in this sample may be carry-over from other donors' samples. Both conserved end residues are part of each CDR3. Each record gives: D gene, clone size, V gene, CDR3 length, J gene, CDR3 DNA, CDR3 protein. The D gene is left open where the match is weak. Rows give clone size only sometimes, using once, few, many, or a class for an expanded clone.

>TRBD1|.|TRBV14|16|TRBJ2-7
TGTGCCAGCAGAACTGCGGCAAGGACAGGGTCCTACGAGCAGTACTTC
CASRTAARTGSYEQYF
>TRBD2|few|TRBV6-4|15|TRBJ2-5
TGTGCCAGCAGTGCCCCCGGGGGGGTATTGGAGACCCAGTACTTC
CASSAPGGVLETQYF
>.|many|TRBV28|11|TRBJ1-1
TGTGCCAGCAATGAGAACACTGAAGCTTTCTTT
CASNENTEAFF
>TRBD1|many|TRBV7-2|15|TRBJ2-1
TGTGCCAGCAGCTTAGCGACAGGGGGCTACAATGAGCAGTTCTTC
CASSLATGGYNEQFF
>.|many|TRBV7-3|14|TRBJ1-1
TGTGCCAGCAGCCAAGAACTTGGGGGAACTGAAGCTTTCTTT
CASSQELGGTEAFF
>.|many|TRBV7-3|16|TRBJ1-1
TGTGCCAGCAGCTTTGGTCGTTATAGGGGAGACACTGAAGCTTTCTTT
CASSFGRYRGDTEAFF
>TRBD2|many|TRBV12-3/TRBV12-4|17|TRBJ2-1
TGTGCCAGCAGTCCTCGGACTAGCGGGCTTCTCGTCCATGAGCAGTTCTTC
CASSPRTSGLLVHEQFF
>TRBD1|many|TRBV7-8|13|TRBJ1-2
TGTGCCAGCAGCCACGACAGGGGAAGTGGCTACACCTTC
CASSHDRGSGYTF
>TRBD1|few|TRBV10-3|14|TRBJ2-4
TGTGCCATCAGTCGGACAGGGGACCAAAACATTCAGTACTTC
CAISRTGDQNIQYF
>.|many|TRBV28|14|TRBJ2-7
TGTGCCAGCAGTTTATACCCTAGCACCTACGAGCAGTACTTC
CASSLYPSTYEQYF
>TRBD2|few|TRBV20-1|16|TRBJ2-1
TGCAGTGCTGTGGATCGGGGGACTAGCTCCTACAATGAGCAGTTCTTC
CSAVDRGTSSYNEQFF
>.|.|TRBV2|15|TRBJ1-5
TGTGCCAGCAGTGAAATATCGGTGGGGTATCAGCCCCAGCATTTT
CASSEISVGYQPQHF
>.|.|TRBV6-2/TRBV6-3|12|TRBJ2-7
TGTGCCAGCAGTTATACGTCCTACAAGCAGAACTTC
CASSYTSYKQNF
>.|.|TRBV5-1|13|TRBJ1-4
TGCGCCAGCAGCTGGGGGGACGGTGAAAAACTGTTTTTT
CASSWGDGEKLFF
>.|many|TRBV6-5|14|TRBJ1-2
TGTGCCAGCAGCAACGGAGGACAGCCCTATGGCTACACCTTC
CASSNGGQPYGYTF
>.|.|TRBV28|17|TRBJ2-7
TGTGCCAGCAGTTCCCCCAATCGGCCGGTCGGGGTGTACGAGCAGTACTTC
CASSSPNRPVGVYEQYF
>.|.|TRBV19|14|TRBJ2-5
TGTGCCAGTAGTATAGGGTATGCCCGAGAGACCCAGTACTTC
CASSIGYARETQYF